The entry that follows covers one TCR beta chain sequence. The antigen remains unidentified. The table came from immunoSEQ multiplex PCR; TCRdb's copy has only in-frame clones and leaves some out. Of around 25,000 clones in the sample, 91% were seen once. Germline assignment: CDR1 MNHEY and CDR2 SMNVEV (reference sequence). The CDR3 covers 17 residues. Trimming pared 5 bases from V and 5 bases from J, leaving 19 bases between. The sample is drawn from a study of monozygotic twins with cystic fibrosis. The study, taken as a whole, reports: Clonality was generally low (median around 0.009), higher in the most severe patients. Monozygotic CF twins shared more identical nucleotide clonotypes than unrelated patients. In 13 of 16 pairs, V gene usage was closest to the co-twin's.

The sequenced material came from blood. The gene calls are TRBV27 and TRBJ1-6; D is perhaps TRBD1 (6 bases). The TCR was taken from a girl aged 2 to 10 with cystic fibrosis. This CDR3 reads CASSQLGGQMNNSPLHF. CDR3 bases: TGTGCCAGCAGTCAACTTGGTGGACAGATGAATAATTCACCCCTCCACTTT.